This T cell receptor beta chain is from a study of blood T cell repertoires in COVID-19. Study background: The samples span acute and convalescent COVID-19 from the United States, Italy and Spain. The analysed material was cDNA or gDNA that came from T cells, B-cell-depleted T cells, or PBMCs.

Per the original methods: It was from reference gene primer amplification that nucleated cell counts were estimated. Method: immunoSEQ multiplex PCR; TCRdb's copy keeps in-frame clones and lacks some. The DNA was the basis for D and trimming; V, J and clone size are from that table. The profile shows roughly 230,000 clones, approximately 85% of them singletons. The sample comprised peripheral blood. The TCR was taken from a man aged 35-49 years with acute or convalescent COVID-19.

CDR3 in amino acids: CASSSDGLSGNTIYF. The CDR3 nucleotides read TGCGCCAGCAGCTCGGACGGACTCTCTGGAAACACCATATATTTT. The J gene is TRBJ1-3, the V gene TRBV5-1; D is unclear. Trimming left V 3 bases short and J 0 bases short, with 10 bases between. This CDR3 spans 15 amino acids. CDR1 is SGHRS and CDR2 is YFSETQ in the germline V gene.